The 17 T cell receptor beta chains below were found in one sample sequenced in a study of cytomegalovirus exposure and HLA in healthy donors. Primers: 60 Vbeta forward and 13 Jbeta reverse. The table came from immunoSEQ multiplex PCR; TCRdb's copy has only in-frame clones and leaves some out. Among some 99,000 clones, 60% to 75% were seen once, and the ten largest hold 1.2%. The sample taken for sequencing was PBMCs. The receptors derive from a female donor in good health and CMV-seronegative.

V is TRBV29-1 and J is TRBJ2-7; 12 bases are a match to TRBD1. Germline CDR1 reads SQVTM; CDR2 reads ANQGSEA. V was pared by 4 bases and J by 1 base, with 11 bases of the junction left unmatched. The CDR3 is 17 amino acids. The CDR3 DNA reads TGCAGCGTTGGTGGGACAGGGGGCGCGGGGAGTTCCTACGAGCAGTACTTC. This translates into CSVGGTGGAGSSYEQYF.

The sample holds one count of this clone. For the CDR3, the DNA is TGCGCCAGCAGCTTGGGAGGGACTAGCGGGGGGTACAATGAGCAGTTCTTC. Translated, it gives CASSLGGTSGGYNEQFF. The genes are TRBV5-1 and TRBJ2-1; the match to TRBD2 covers 15 bases. After removal of 0 bases from V and 4 bases from J, the junction contained 2 bases not matched to a gene. CDR1 is SGHRS, CDR2 YFSETQ, per germline. The CDR3 runs 17 residues.

The chain recombines TRBV4-1 with TRBJ2-1; 10 bases are a match to TRBD1. J gave up 4 bases and V 0 bases, and 6 bases lay outside the gene matches. Germline V lookup: CDR1 MGHRA, CDR2 YSYEKL. There are 17 residues in the CDR3. CDR3 coding DNA: TGCGCCAGCAGCCAAGATCCCGGGACAGGGGCTTACAATGAGCAGTTCTTC. Translation: CASSQDPGTGAYNEQFF.

The CDR3 sequence: CASRRTGVIEAFF. CDR3 bases: TGTGCCAGCAGGCGGACGGGGGTGATTGAAGCTTTCTTT. V usage is TRBV5-6 and J usage is TRBJ1-1; D might be TRBD1 (5 bases). V was shortened by 5 bases and J by 7 bases, with 15 bases between the two germline ends. The CDR3 contains 13 residues. CDR1 and CDR2 from the germline V gene are SGHDT and YYEEEE.

V gene TRBV30 combines with J gene TRBJ1-1; D is possibly TRBD1 (5 bases). Germline V lookup: CDR1 GTSNPN, CDR2 SVGIG (reference sequence). The CDR3 has 15 amino acids. Deletions cut 0 bases from V and 0 bases from J, with 11 bases between. CDR3 nucleotides: TGTGCCTGGAGTGTTTTACAGGAGATGAACACTGAAGCTTTCTTT. This translates into CAWSVLQEMNTEAFF.

V usage is TRBV6-5 and J usage is TRBJ1-2, with a possible D match to TRBD1 (6 bases). The CDR3 extends over 14 amino acids. CDR1 and CDR2 (germline): MNHEY, SVGAGI. With 5 bases removed from V and 4 bases from J, the gap between germline ends came to 14 bases. This CDR3 reads CASSPRDKSYGYTF. As DNA, the CDR3 is TGTGCCAGCAGTCCCCGGGACAAATCCTATGGCTACACCTTC.

The chain uses TRBV28 and TRBJ1-4, with 9 bases lining up with TRBD1. The CDR3 runs to 15 residues. J lost 4 bases, V lost 4 bases, and 4 bases had no gene match. Germline-derived CDR1 and CDR2 are MDHEN and SYDVKM. CDR3 bases: TGTGCCAGCAGTTCATCGGGACAGGGTAATGAAAAACTGTTTTTT. Protein sequence: CASSSSGQGNEKLFF.

The chain joins TRBV4-3 to TRBJ2-1; 7 nucleotides match TRBD2. The CDR3 extends over 13 amino acids. The germline CDR1 and CDR2 sequences are LGHNA and YSLEER. The ends lost 3 bases at V and 9 bases at J; junction bases unmatched: 5. This CDR3 is CASSQELASEQFF. The CDR3 region has the DNA TGCGCCAGCAGCCAGGAACTAGCGAGTGAGCAGTTCTTC.

The chain recombines TRBV28 with TRBJ2-7; 8 bases agree with TRBD1. Germline CDR1 reads MDHEN; CDR2 reads SYDVKM. V trimming: 4 bases; J trimming: 5 bases; junction bases outside the gene matches: 10. The CDR3 extends over 15 amino acids. CDR3 coding DNA: TGTGCCAGCAGTTCCCCCGGGACAGGTGGCCACGAGCAGTACTTC. This translates into CASSSPGTGGHEQYF.

Of note for this clone: A junction end diverges from the germline sequence, so it may reflect a read error. CDR3 protein: CANSEAFIAGAYTDTQYF. The CDR3 bases are TGTGCCAACAGTGAAGCCTTCATAGCGGGCGCATACACAGATACGCAGTATTTT. V is TRBV6-1 and J is TRBJ2-3; 7 bases agree with TRBD2. Germline values: CDR1 MNHNS, CDR2 SASEGT. The CDR3 runs to 18 residues.

The J gene is TRBJ2-3, the V gene TRBV4-1; D possibly corresponds to TRBD2 (6 bases). Trimming pared 2 bases from V and 0 bases from J, leaving 15 bases between. This CDR3 region has 17 residues. Germline V gene sequence: CDR1 MGHRA, CDR2 YSYEKL. The CDR3 DNA reads TGCGCCAGCAGCCAAAGATCGGGGGTACATAGCACAGATACGCAGTATTTT. Translation: CASSQRSGVHSTDTQYF.

The J gene is TRBJ2-5, the V gene TRBV29-1; 7 nucleotides match TRBD1. The CDR3 loop spans 12 amino acids. After removal of 7 bases from V and 5 bases from J, the junction contained 7 bases not matched to a gene. Germline CDR1 reads SQVTM; CDR2 reads ANQGSEA. CDR3 amino acids: CSGLTGKETQYF. The CDR3, as DNA: TGCAGCGGGCTGACAGGGAAGGAGACCCAGTACTTC.

J is TRBJ2-3 and V is TRBV28; TRBD2 aligns across 9 bases. In germline, CDR1 is MDHEN, CDR2 SYDVKM. Unmatched junction bases numbered 10, after V lost 9 bases and J lost 3 bases. The length of the CDR3 is 15 residues. CDR3 residues: CASTESGRRTDTQYF. In DNA, the CDR3 is TGTGCCAGTACAGAAAGCGGGAGGCGGACAGATACGCAGTATTTT.

This sequence joins TRBV2 and TRBJ2-3; possibly TRBD1 for D (5 bases). From germline, CDR1 is SNHLY and CDR2 FYNNEI. V lost 8 bases to trimming and J lost 0 bases, with 12 bases between them. This CDR3 has 14 residues. The CDR3 protein is CASQRQSSTDTQYF. DNA of the CDR3: TGTGCCAGCCAAAGACAGTCTAGCACAGATACGCAGTATTTT.

This clone has a handful of counts. The rearrangement uses TRBV19 and TRBJ1-3, with 7 bases fitting TRBD1. CDR3 size: 14 residues. The J segment lost 2 bases and the V segment lost 6 bases, leaving 4 bases of the junction unmatched. Germline CDR1 reads LNHDA; CDR2 reads SQIVND (reference sequence). This chain's CDR3 is CASRPTGAGNTIYF. DNA for the CDR3: TGTGCCAGTAGACCAACAGGGGCTGGAAACACCATATATTTT.

The chain links TRBV18 to TRBJ2-3, with D possibly matching TRBD2 (5 bases). Germline CDR1 reads KGHSH; CDR2 reads LQKENI. This CDR3 has 15 amino acids. Trimming left V 3 bases short and J 2 bases short, with 12 bases between. CDR3 in DNA: TGTGCCAGCTCACCGCGGGCCTTACCCACAGATACGCAGTATTTT. Residues: CASSPRALPTDTQYF.

This clone has more than one count but fewer than ten. V and J are TRBV5-5 and TRBJ2-7, with D uncertain. Germline V gives CDR1 SGHKS, CDR2 YYEKEE (reference sequence). Trimming took off 0 bases at V and 3 bases at J, with 13 bases between the two ends. This CDR3 comprises 15 residues. The CDR3 loop reads CASSLASGIGYEQYF. CDR3 DNA: TGTGCCAGCAGCTTGGCATCAGGAATCGGCTACGAGCAGTACTTC.